Listed here are 2 T cell receptor beta chains from one sample, sequenced in a study of T cell changes during pregnancy in multiple sclerosis. Using immunoSEQ multiplex PCR, the repertoire was profiled, and TCRdb retains in-frame clones only, with some absent. The data show around 41,000 clones, about nine tenths seen once. Sequencing used CD4+ T cells from peripheral blood mononuclear cells, obtained in the third trimester of pregnancy. The receptors originated from a female donor in good health, enrolled as a control in a pregnancy study.

The chain recombines TRBV7-2 with TRBJ2-7, with 10 nucleotides matching TRBD2. The CDR3 consists of 15 residues. CDR1 and CDR2 (germline): SGHTA, FQGNSA. The trim removed 5 bases at V and 5 bases at J, leaving 9 bases unmatched. The CDR3 loop reads CASSQQGLAYDEQYF. DNA of the CDR3: TGTGCCAGCAGCCAGCAGGGACTAGCGTACGACGAGCAGTACTTC.

CDR3 loop: CASSVAGGLQETQYF. The CDR3 nucleotides read TGTGCCAGCAGCGTAGCGGGGGGACTCCAAGAGACCCAGTACTTC. The gene calls are TRBV9 and TRBJ2-5, with 7 bases matching TRBD2. The CDR3 extends over 15 amino acids. With V trimmed by 0 bases and J by 1 base, 3 bases remained unmatched. Germline CDR1 and CDR2: SGDLS and YYNGEE.